The rows below give T cell receptor beta chains drawn from one sample of a study of CD8+CD57+ T cells in acquired aplastic anemia. TCRdb analysed the reads with MiXCR anew, one entry per CDR3 protein. The sample lists about 250,000 distinct CDR3 sequences; 45% to 50% were seen once. The material sequenced was sorted CD4+, CD8+, or CD8+CD57+ T cells (not recorded which) from PBMCs. The source is a human donor with aplastic anemia. Each CDR3 is given with its conserved first and last residue. Each record gives: V gene, J gene, clone size, D gene, CDR3 protein, CDR3 DNA. The D gene is left open where the match is weak. The size field is filled for only some rows; it gives once, few, many or a size class.

V: TRBV11-2
J: TRBJ2-3
size: NA
D: NA
CDR3: CASSLEGDNTQYF
DNA: TGTGCCAGCAGCTTAGAGGGCGATAACACGCAGTATTTT

V: TRBV9
J: TRBJ2-1
size: many
D: NA
CDR3: CASSGLDEQFF
DNA: TGTGCCAGCAGCGGATTAGATGAGCAGTTCTTC

V: TRBV7-9
J: TRBJ2-7
size: many
D: NA
CDR3: CASSSLGGEGPDHEQYF
DNA: TGTGCCAGCAGCTCCCTAGGGGGGGAGGGACCCGACCACGAGCAGTACTTC

V: TRBV7-3
J: TRBJ2-1
size: NA
D: TRBD2
CDR3: CASSSGEGWGEADEQFF
DNA: TGTGCCAGCAGCTCGGGGGAGGGTTGGGGGGAGGCGGATGAGCAGTTCTTC

V: TRBV6-2/TRBV6-3
J: TRBJ1-1
size: NA
D: NA
CDR3: CASSYKGDTEAFF
DNA: TGTGCCAGCAGTTACAAGGGGGACACTGAAGCTTTCTTT

V: TRBV19
J: TRBJ1-3
size: NA
D: NA
CDR3: CASSIRQLSGNTIYF
DNA: TGTGCCAGTAGTATCCGACAGCTCTCTGGAAACACCATATATTTT

V: TRBV7-9
J: TRBJ2-5
size: many
D: TRBD1
CDR3: CASSPPGTGNEETQYF
DNA: TGTGCCAGCAGCCCGCCCGGGACAGGGAATGAAGAGACCCAGTACTTC

V: TRBV2
J: TRBJ2-1
size: NA
D: TRBD2
CDR3: CASSAGGLAGGSPYNEQSF
DNA: TGTGCCAGCAGTGCCGGGGGACTAGCGGGAGGGAGTCCCTACAATGAGCAGTCCTTC

V: TRBV7-4
J: TRBJ1-4
size: many
D: NA
CDR3: CASSCGTLNEKLFF
DNA: TGTGCCAGCAGCTGCGGGACATTAAATGAAAAACTGTTTTTT

V: TRBV7-2
J: TRBJ1-6
size: many
D: NA
CDR3: CASSLGGTRELPPGPLHF
DNA: TGTGCCAGCAGCTTAGGTGGGACCCGGGAACTCCCGCCCGGGCCCCTCCACTTT

V: TRBV24-1
J: TRBJ2-7
size: many
D: NA
CDR3: CATSDADRPYEQYF
DNA: TGTGCCACCAGTGATGCCGACAGGCCCTACGAGCAGTACTTC

V: TRBV10-1
J: TRBJ2-7
size: NA
D: TRBD2
CDR3: CACSEASGSYEQYF
DNA: TGCGCCTGCAGTGAGGCTAGCGGTTCCTACGAGCAGTACTTT

V: TRBV20-1
J: TRBJ1-1
size: NA
D: NA
CDR3: CSARTDPNTEAFF
DNA: TGCAGTGCTCGGACGGACCCGAACACTGAAGCTTTCTTT

V: TRBV5-1
J: TRBJ1-1
size: few
D: NA
CDR3: CASSLASGGFTEAFF
DNA: TGCGCCAGCAGCTTGGCGTCTGGGGGTTTCACTGAAGCTTTCTTT

V: TRBV13
J: TRBJ2-1
size: many
D: NA
CDR3: CASSLGSNEQFF
DNA: TGTGCCAGCAGCTTAGGGAGTAACGAGCAGTTCTTC

V: TRBV7-6
J: TRBJ1-1
size: many
D: TRBD1
CDR3: CASSFGTGMTEAFF
DNA: TGTGCCAGCAGCTTTGGGACAGGGATGACTGAAGCTTTCTTT

V: TRBV19
J: TRBJ1-3
size: few
D: NA
CDR3: CASSTRSGPGNTIYF
DNA: TGTGCCAGTAGTACCCGATCTGGTCCCGGAAACACCATATATTTT

V: TRBV29-1
J: TRBJ2-1
size: many
D: TRBD1
CDR3: CSAADRVQDNEQFF
DNA: TGCAGCGCCGCGGACAGGGTCCAAGACAATGAGCAGTTCTTC

V: TRBV7-9
J: TRBJ2-1
size: few
D: NA
CDR3: CASSIGGYNEQFF
DNA: TGTGCCAGCAGTATCGGAGGTTACAATGAGCAGTTCTTC

V: TRBV12-3/TRBV12-4
J: TRBJ1-2
size: many
D: NA
CDR3: CASSAGLGQGNYGYTF
DNA: TGTGCCAGCAGCGCCGGACTTGGTCAGGGTAACTATGGCTACACCTTC

V: TRBV19
J: TRBJ1-1
size: NA
D: TRBD1
CDR3: CASEPNRDREDTEAFF
DNA: TGTGCCAGCGAGCCGAACCGGGACAGGGAGGACACTGAAGCTTTCTTT

V: TRBV4-3
J: TRBJ2-7
size: many
D: TRBD2
CDR3: CASSLGLADTNEQYF
DNA: TGCGCCAGCAGCCTCGGACTAGCGGATACTAACGAGCAGTACTTC

V: TRBV15
J: TRBJ2-7
size: few
D: NA
CDR3: CATSRGNSAYEQYF
DNA: TGTGCCACCAGCAGAGGCAATTCCGCCTACGAGCAGTACTTC

V: TRBV19
J: TRBJ2-3
size: NA
D: NA
CDR3: CASGTGTDMQYF
DNA: TGCGCCAGTGGAACGGGCACAGATATGCAGTATTTT

V: TRBV7-8
J: TRBJ2-7
size: NA
D: TRBD1
CDR3: CASSSPGQGGVQYF
DNA: TGTGCCAGCAGCTCCCCGGGACAGGGGGGGGTGCAGTACTTC

V: TRBV5-6
J: TRBJ2-7
size: few
D: NA
CDR3: CASSLISLSSYEQYF
DNA: TGTGCCAGCAGCTTGATAAGTCTTTCCTCCTACGAGCAGTACTTC

V: TRBV5-1
J: TRBJ1-1
size: many
D: NA
CDR3: CASSHAEEQPYTEAFF
DNA: TGCGCCAGCAGCCACGCGGAGGAACAGCCTTACACTGAAGCTTTCTTT

V: TRBV7-2
J: TRBJ1-4
size: once
D: NA
CDR3: CASSLSQGGEKLFF
DNA: TGTGCCAGCAGCTTGTCACAGGGAGGTGAAAAACTGTTTTTT

V: TRBV10-1
J: TRBJ2-7
size: once
D: NA
CDR3: CASSDGGVNEQYF
DNA: TGCGCCAGCAGTGATGGCGGGGTGAACGAGCAGTACTTC

V: TRBV5-5
J: TRBJ2-4
size: NA
D: NA
CDR3: CASSLLDGKNIQYF
DNA: TGTGCCAGCAGCTTGCTGGACGGGAAAAACATTCAGTACTTC

V: TRBV7-9
J: TRBJ1-1
size: many
D: TRBD1
CDR3: CASSSERTGQNTEAFF
DNA: TGTGCCAGCAGCTCCGAGAGGACAGGGCAGAACACTGAAGCTTTCTTT

V: TRBV5-1
J: TRBJ1-2
size: once
D: NA
CDR3: CASSLGGSGNTF
DNA: TGCGCCAGCAGCTTGGGGGGCTCTGGAAACACCTTC

V: TRBV5-1
J: TRBJ2-7
size: many
D: NA
CDR3: CASSLVSSYEQYF
DNA: TGCGCCAGCAGCTTGGTGAGCTCCTACGAGCAGTACTTC

V: TRBV6-6
J: TRBJ1-2
size: NA
D: NA
CDR3: CASSEDYTF
DNA: TGTGCCAGCAGTGAAGACTACACCTTC

V: TRBV7-8
J: TRBJ1-1
size: many
D: TRBD1
CDR3: CASSERGPMAFF
DNA: TGTGCCAGCAGCGAAAGGGGGCCTATGGCTTTCTTT

V: TRBV9
J: TRBJ1-1
size: NA
D: NA
CDR3: CASSVASGRTEAFF
DNA: TGTGCCAGCAGCGTGGCGAGCGGGCGGACTGAAGCTTTCTTT

V: TRBV2
J: TRBJ1-6
size: NA
D: TRBD1
CDR3: CASSGAQGHNSPLHF
DNA: TGTGCCAGCAGTGGTGCACAGGGGCATAATTCACCCCTCCACTTT

V: TRBV6-2/TRBV6-3
J: TRBJ2-1
size: NA
D: TRBD1
CDR3: CASSHLTGTVNPNEQFF
DNA: TGTGCCAGCAGCCACTTAACCGGGACAGTAAACCCCAATGAGCAGTTCTTC

V: TRBV20-1
J: TRBJ2-3
size: many
D: NA
CDR3: CSARGVVGEDTQYF
DNA: TGCAGTGCTAGGGGCGTAGTGGGGGAGGATACGCAGTATTTT

V: TRBV7-9
J: TRBJ1-6
size: NA
D: NA
CDR3: CASSLASSPLHF
DNA: TGTGCCAGCAGCTTAGCTTCCTCACCCCTCCACTTT

V: TRBV14
J: TRBJ1-3
size: once
D: NA
CDR3: CASSPSMAGNTIYF
DNA: TGTGCCAGCAGCCCAAGCATGGCCGGAAACACCATATATTTT

V: TRBV10-1
J: TRBJ2-1
size: many
D: NA
CDR3: CASSSGASYNEQFF
DNA: TGCGCCAGCAGTAGCGGAGCCTCCTACAATGAGCAGTTCTTC

V: TRBV27
J: TRBJ2-1
size: NA
D: TRBD2
CDR3: CASSLLTSGTNNEQFF
DNA: TGTGCCAGCAGTTTATTGACTAGCGGGACCAATAATGAGCAGTTCTTC

V: TRBV4-1
J: TRBJ2-7
size: many
D: NA
CDR3: CASSQIRGSQFGEQYF
DNA: TGCGCCAGCAGCCAGATTAGAGGATCCCAATTTGGCGAGCAGTACTTC

V: TRBV7-9
J: TRBJ1-1
size: many
D: NA
CDR3: CASSPGGGMNTEAFF
DNA: TGTGCCAGCAGCCCCGGTGGGGGGATGAACACTGAAGCTTTCTTT

V: TRBV15
J: TRBJ2-1
size: many
D: NA
CDR3: CATSRVKDGNNEQFF
DNA: TGTGCCACCAGCAGAGTAAAGGACGGGAACAATGAGCAGTTCTTC

V: TRBV19
J: TRBJ1-5
size: NA
D: TRBD1
CDR3: CASSWNRGRPQHF
DNA: TGTGCCAGTAGTTGGAACAGGGGCAGGCCCCAGCATTTT

V: TRBV7-3
J: TRBJ2-7
size: NA
D: TRBD2
CDR3: CASSLRSGLAATYEQYF
DNA: TGTGCCAGCAGCTTAAGATCGGGACTAGCGGCCACCTACGAGCAGTACTTC

V: TRBV3-2
J: TRBJ2-7
size: once
D: NA
CDR3: CACSQGPGQRQYF
DNA: TGTGCCTGCAGCCAAGGTCCGGGACAGAGGCAGTACTTC

V: TRBV3-1
J: TRBJ2-7
size: NA
D: NA
CDR3: CPSSDRDVSYEQYF
DNA: TGTCCCAGCAGCGACCGGGACGTCTCCTACGAGCAGTACTTC

V: TRBV5-6
J: TRBJ2-7
size: many
D: TRBD1
CDR3: CASSLVRDRVSDEQYF
DNA: TGTGCCAGCAGCTTGGTCCGGGACAGGGTCTCTGACGAGCAGTACTTC

V: TRBV5-1
J: TRBJ2-7
size: many
D: TRBD2
CDR3: CASSSTSSGGGEQYF
DNA: TGCGCCAGCAGCTCCACTTCTAGCGGGGGGGGAGAGCAGTACTTC

V: TRBV5-1
J: TRBJ1-2
size: NA
D: NA
CDR3: CASSLDTSYGYTF
DNA: TGCGCCAGCAGCTTAGACACTAGCTATGGCTACACCTTC

V: TRBV24-1
J: TRBJ2-6
size: many
D: NA
CDR3: CATSDLLTDTRSGANVLTF
DNA: TGTGCCACCAGTGATTTGCTGACGGACACGCGCTCTGGGGCCAACGTCCTGACTTTC

V: TRBV12-3/TRBV12-4
J: TRBJ2-7
size: once
D: TRBD1
CDR3: CASSQGAVLYEQYF
DNA: TGTGCCAGCAGTCAGGGGGCAGTTCTCTACGAGCAGTACTTC